The entry below describes one T cell receptor (beta chain). Its specificity is unknown. Germline V gives CDR1 DFQATT, CDR2 SNEGSKA (reference sequence). This CDR3 spans 12 amino acids. Trimming left V 6 bases short and J 7 bases short, with 15 bases between. The sample originates from a study of regulatory T cells in long-lasting Graves disease. Study outcomes and limitations: Patients whose Graves' disease persisted exhibited lower TCR diversity than those newly diagnosed. Blood alone, not thyroid tissue, was studied.

TCR beta libraries were built with iRepertoire HTBI primers and Arm-PCR of CDR3 regions. TCRdb redid the calling of the multiplex PCR reads with MiXCR, one entry per CDR3 protein. The data hold roughly 530,000 distinct CDR3 sequences, with around 16% observed a single time. Time point described: newly diagnosed GD, antithyroid drugs for less than 3 months. Generation of the TCR library employed RNA extracted from PBMCs. A further study also used this sample, focusing on T cells in Graves' hyperthyroidism and ophthalmopathy. From that paper: Calling Graves' hyperthyroidism stable meant ophthalmopathy did not progress within 18 months.

The clonotype originates from a middle-aged woman with Graves disease. The specimen comprised peripheral blood mononuclear cells (PBMCs), sampled at new diagnosis, from a patient treated with antithyroid drugs. The J gene is TRBJ1-2, the V gene TRBV20-1, with a weak D call TRBD1 (6 bases). The CDR3: CSAKREGVGYTF. The CDR3 coding sequence is TGCAGTGCCAAGAGGGAGGGGGTTGGCTACACCTTC.